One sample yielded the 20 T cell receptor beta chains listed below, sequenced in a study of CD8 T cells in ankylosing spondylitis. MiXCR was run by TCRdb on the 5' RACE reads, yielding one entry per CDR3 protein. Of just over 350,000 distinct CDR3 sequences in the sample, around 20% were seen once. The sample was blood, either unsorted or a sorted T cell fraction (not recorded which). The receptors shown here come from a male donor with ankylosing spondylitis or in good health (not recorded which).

In DNA, the CDR3 is TGTGCCAGCAGAAACCATCTTAGCGGGGAGAACACCGGGGAGCTGTTTTTT. This gives the protein CASRNHLSGENTGELFF. This chain connects TRBV12-3 or TRBV12-4 to TRBJ2-2, with 8 bases lining up with TRBD2. CDR3 size: 17 residues. The J segment lost 1 base and the V segment lost 6 bases, leaving 10 bases of the junction unmatched.

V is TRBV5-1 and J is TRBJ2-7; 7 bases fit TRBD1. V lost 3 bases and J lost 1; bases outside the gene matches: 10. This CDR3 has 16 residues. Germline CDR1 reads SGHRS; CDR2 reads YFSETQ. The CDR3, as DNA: TGCGCCAGCAGCTATTCACAGGGGCTTATGTCCTACGAGCAGTACTTC. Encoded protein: CASSYSQGLMSYEQYF.

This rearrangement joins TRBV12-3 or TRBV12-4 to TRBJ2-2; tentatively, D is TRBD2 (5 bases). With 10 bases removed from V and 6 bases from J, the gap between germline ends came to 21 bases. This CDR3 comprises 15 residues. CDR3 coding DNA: TGTGCCATTGAATCGGAACTAGGACTCGCCGGGGAGCTGTTTTTT. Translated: CAIESELGLAGELFF.

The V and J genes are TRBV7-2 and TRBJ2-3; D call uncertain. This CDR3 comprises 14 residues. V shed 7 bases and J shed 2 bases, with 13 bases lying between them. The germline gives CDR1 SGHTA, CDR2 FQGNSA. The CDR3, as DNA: TGTGCCAGCAACCCCCTCGTGGCCACAGATACGCAGTATTTT. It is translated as CASNPLVATDTQYF.

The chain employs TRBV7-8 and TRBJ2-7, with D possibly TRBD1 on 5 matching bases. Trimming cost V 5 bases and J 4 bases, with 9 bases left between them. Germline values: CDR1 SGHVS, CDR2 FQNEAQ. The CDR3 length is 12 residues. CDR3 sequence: CASSRSGYEQYF. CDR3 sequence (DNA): TGTGCCAGCAGCCGCTCAGGGTACGAGCAGTACTTC.

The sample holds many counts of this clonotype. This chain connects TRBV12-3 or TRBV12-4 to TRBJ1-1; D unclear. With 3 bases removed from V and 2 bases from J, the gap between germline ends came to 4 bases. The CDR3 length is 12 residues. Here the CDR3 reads CASSLLNTEAFF. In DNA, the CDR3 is TGTGCCAGCAGTTTGCTAAACACTGAAGCTTTCTTT.

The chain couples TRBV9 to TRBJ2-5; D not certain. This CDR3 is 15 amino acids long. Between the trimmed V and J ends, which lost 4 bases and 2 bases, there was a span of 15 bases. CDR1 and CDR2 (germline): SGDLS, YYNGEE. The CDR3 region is CASSSVSRGQETQYF. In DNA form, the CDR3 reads TGTGCCAGCAGCTCCGTCTCTAGAGGACAAGAGACCCAGTACTTC. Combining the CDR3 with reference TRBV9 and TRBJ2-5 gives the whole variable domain DSGVTQTPKHLITATGQRVTLRCSPRSGDLSVYWYQQSLDQGLQFLIQYYNGEERAKGNILERFSAQQFPDLHSELNLSSLELGDSALYFCASSSVSRGQETQYFGPGTRLLVL.

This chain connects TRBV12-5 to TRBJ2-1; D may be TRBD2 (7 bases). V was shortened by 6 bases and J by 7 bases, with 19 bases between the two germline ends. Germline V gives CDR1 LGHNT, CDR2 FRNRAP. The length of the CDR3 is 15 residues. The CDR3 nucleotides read TGTGCTAGTGGGGGTGGGGGGGCCCTTGGGAATGAGCAGTTCTTC. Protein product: CASGGGGALGNEQFF.

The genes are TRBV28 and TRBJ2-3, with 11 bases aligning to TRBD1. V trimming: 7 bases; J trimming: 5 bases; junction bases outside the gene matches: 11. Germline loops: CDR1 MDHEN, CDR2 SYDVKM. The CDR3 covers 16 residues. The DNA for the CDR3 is TGTGCCAGCAATAACCGGACAGGGGGCTATAAAGATACGCAGTATTTT. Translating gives CASNNRTGGYKDTQYF.

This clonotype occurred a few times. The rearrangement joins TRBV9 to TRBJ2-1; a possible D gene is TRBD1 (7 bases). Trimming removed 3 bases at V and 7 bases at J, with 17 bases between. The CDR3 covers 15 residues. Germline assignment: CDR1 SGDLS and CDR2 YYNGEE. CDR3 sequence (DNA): TGTGCCAGCAGCGCCGGTAGACAGGGAGGAAATGAGCAGTTCTTC. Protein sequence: CASSAGRQGGNEQFF.

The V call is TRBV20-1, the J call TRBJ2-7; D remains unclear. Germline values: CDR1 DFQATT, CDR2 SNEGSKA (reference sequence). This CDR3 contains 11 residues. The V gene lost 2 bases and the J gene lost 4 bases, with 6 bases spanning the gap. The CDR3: CSARYQYEQYF. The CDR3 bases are TGCAGTGCTAGATATCAATACGAGCAGTACTTC.

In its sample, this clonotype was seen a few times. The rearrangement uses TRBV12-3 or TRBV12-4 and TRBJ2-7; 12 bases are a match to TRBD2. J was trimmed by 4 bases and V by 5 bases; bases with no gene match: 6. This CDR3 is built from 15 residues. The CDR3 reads CASSPRTSGEYEQYF. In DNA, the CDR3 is TGTGCCAGCAGTCCAAGGACTAGCGGGGAGTACGAGCAGTACTTC.

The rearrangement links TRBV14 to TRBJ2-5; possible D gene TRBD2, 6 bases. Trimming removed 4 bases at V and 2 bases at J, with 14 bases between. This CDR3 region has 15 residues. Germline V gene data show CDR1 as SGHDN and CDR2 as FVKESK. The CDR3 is CASSPSRGVQETQYF. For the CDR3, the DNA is TGTGCCAGCAGCCCTTCGCGGGGCGTACAAGAGACCCAGTACTTC.

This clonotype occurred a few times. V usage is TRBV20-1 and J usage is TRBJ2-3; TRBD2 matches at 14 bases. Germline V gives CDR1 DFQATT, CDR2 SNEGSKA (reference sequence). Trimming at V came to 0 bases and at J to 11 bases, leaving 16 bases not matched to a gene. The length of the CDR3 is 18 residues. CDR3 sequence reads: CSARDIDWGTSGGPRQYF. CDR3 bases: TGCAGTGCTAGAGATATAGACTGGGGGACTAGCGGGGGCCCCCGGCAGTATTTT.

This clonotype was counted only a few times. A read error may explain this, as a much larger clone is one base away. The CDR3 sequence is CSVEQGYEQYF. For the CDR3, the DNA is TGCAGCGTTGAACAGGGATACGAGCAGTACTTC. The V call is TRBV29-1, the J call TRBJ2-7; D perhaps matches TRBD1 (5 bases). Trimming removed 2 bases from V and 4 bases from J, with 6 bases in between. This CDR3 has 11 residues. Germline values: CDR1 SQVTM, CDR2 ANQGSEA.

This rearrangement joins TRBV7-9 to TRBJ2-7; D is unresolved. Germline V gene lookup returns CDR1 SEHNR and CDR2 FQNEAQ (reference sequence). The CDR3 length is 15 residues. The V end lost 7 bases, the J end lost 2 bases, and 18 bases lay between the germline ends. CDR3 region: CASNWGYDGAYEQYF. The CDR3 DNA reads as TGTGCCAGCAACTGGGGTTACGACGGAGCCTACGAGCAGTACTTC.

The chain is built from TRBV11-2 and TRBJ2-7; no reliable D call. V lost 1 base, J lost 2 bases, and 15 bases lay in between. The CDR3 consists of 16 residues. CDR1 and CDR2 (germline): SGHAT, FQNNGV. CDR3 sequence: CASSLGYTTVAYEQYF. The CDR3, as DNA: TGTGCCAGCAGCTTAGGGTATACAACAGTTGCCTACGAGCAGTACTTC.

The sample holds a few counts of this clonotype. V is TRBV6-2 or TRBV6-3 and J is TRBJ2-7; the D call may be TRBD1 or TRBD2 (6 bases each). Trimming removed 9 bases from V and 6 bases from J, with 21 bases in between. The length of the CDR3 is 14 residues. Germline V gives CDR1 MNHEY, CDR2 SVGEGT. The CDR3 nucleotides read TGTGCCAGTTGGCTGGGGGGCGCATCGTCCGAGCAGTACTTC. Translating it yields CASWLGGASSEQYF.

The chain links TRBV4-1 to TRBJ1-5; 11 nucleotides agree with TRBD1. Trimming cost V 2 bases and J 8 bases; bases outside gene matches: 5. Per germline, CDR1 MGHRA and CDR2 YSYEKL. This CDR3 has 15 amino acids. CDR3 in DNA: TGCGCCAGCAGCCAACCCGGGACAGGGGGTGAGCCCCAGCATTTT. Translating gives CASSQPGTGGEPQHF.

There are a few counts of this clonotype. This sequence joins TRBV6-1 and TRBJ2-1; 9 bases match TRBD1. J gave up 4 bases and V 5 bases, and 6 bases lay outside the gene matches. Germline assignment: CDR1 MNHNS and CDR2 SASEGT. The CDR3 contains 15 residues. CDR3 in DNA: TGTGCCAGCAGTCTCACAGGGGGCAGGTACAATGAGCAGTTCTTC. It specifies CASSLTGGRYNEQFF.